This record looks at one TCR beta chain sequence and its context. This entry comes from a study of blood T cell repertoires in COVID-19. Profiling relied on immunoSEQ multiplex PCR, and the TCRdb table lists in-frame clones only, not all of them. Among about 210,000 clones listed, approximately 90% were seen once. Trimming took 2 bases from V and 4 from J; bases not matched to a gene: 2. Germline V gives CDR1 SGHTA, CDR2 FQGTGA. This CDR3 is 15 amino acids long. The sequence derives from a woman in her forties with acute or convalescent COVID-19. Material: peripheral blood. The chain recombines TRBV7-3 with TRBJ2-2; the match to TRBD1 covers 9 bases. The CDR3 nucleotides read TGTGCCAGCAGCTTAGGGACAGGGCTCACCGGGGAGCTGTTTTTT. Amino acids: CASSLGTGLTGELFF.